This T cell receptor beta chain was captured in a study of blood T cell repertoires in COVID-19. This clone has more than one count but fewer than ten. TCRdb's copy holds only in-frame clones and misses some; the assay was immunoSEQ multiplex PCR. The sample holds roughly 140,000 clones, about four fifths seen once. The CDR3 contains 14 residues. The germline CDR1 and CDR2 sequences are SGDLS and YYNGEE. After removal of 4 bases from V and 4 bases from J, the junction contained 8 bases not matched to a gene. The source of this sequence is a woman older than 75 in a cohort sampled during active or convalescent COVID-19. The sample comprised peripheral blood. The J gene is TRBJ2-7, the V gene TRBV9; 7 nucleotides match TRBD1. CDR3 in DNA: TGTGCCAGCAGCCCGTCCGGGACAGAGTACGAGCAGTACTTC. Its translation: CASSPSGTEYEQYF.